The TCR beta chain under discussion was sequenced for a study of CD8 T cells in ankylosing spondylitis. Study-wide results and caveats: Clones tied to disease were said to be significantly enriched in matched ankylosing spondylitis synovial fluid. A TCR beta motif made of eight highly homologous variants seemed typical of ankylosing spondylitis blood.

CDR3 size: 17 residues. V was trimmed by 4 bases and J by 2 bases, leaving 18 bases between them. Germline CDR1 reads SGHRS; CDR2 reads YFSETQ. TCRdb processed the 5' RACE reads anew with MiXCR; each CDR3 protein has one entry. Of some 220,000 distinct CDR3 sequences in the sample, about 10% were seen once. This clonotype was detected many times. Antigen unknown. The sequenced sample was blood, either unsorted or a sorted T cell fraction (not recorded which). This sequence was found in a male donor with ankylosing spondylitis or in good health (not recorded which). The chain uses TRBV5-1 and TRBJ2-2, with D unresolved. The CDR3 DNA follows: TGCGCCAGCAGCCCCGGTAGGCTGACCCGCAACACCGGGGAGCTGTTTTTT. This encodes CASSPGRLTRNTGELFF.